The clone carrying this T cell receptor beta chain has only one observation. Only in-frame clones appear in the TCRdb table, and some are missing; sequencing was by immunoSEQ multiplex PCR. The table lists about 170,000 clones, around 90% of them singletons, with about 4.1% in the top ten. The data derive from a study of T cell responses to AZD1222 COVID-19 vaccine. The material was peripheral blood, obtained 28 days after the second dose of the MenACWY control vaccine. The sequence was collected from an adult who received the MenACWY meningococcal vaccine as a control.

In DNA, the CDR3 is TGTGCCAGCAGTCGAGTGGGGGGAGAATCGGAAGCTTTCTTT. Protein sequence: CASSRVGGESEAFF. The chain joins TRBV6-5 to TRBJ1-1, with D maybe TRBD1 (5 bases). The CDR3 loop spans 14 amino acids. The ends were cut back, 5 bases at V and 8 bases at J, with 18 bases in the middle. Germline V lookup: CDR1 MNHEY, CDR2 SVGAGI.